The next 30 T cell receptor beta chains were all read from a single sample in a study of low-dose radiotherapy and immunotherapy resistance in tumors. Primers targeting TRAV and TRBV primed first-strand cDNA, covering alpha and beta chains. With a constant-region primer and a V-primer adapter, TCRs were subjected to around 20 PCR cycles of amplification. TCRdb re-called the reads through MiXCR, storing one row per CDR3 protein. This sample carries thousands of distinct CDR3 sequences, about 65% of them seen once, and the ten largest clones take roughly 8.7%. These receptor sequences come from a human donor with advanced metastatic prostate, ovarian, gallbladder or colorectal cancer (not recorded which). This table probably holds off-target reads from a library built for another chain.

This clonotype was seen more than once but under ten times. The CDR3 nucleotides are TGTGCCAGCAGCCAACCCCCCGGTAGCGCCGACACCGGGGAGCTGTTTTTT. It is translated as CASSQPPGSADTGELFF. The J gene is TRBJ2-2, the V gene TRBV3-1, with D tentatively TRBD2 (5 bases). The germline CDR1 and CDR2 sequences are LGHDT and YNNKEL (reference sequence). The CDR3 sequence is 17 residues long. The V gene lost 2 bases and the J gene lost 3 bases, with 16 bases spanning the gap.

The chain employs TRBV19 and TRBJ1-5; no firm D call. The CDR3 has 16 residues. The germline V gene encodes CDR1 LNHDA and CDR2 SQIVND (reference sequence). V lost 3 bases to trimming and J lost 3 bases, with 15 bases between them. CDR3 amino acids: CASSISPPENNQPQHF. DNA of the CDR3: TGTGCCAGTAGTATCTCGCCCCCTGAGAACAATCAGCCCCAGCATTTT.

V and J are TRBV6-2 or TRBV6-3 and TRBJ1-2; D is uncertain. The CDR3 loop spans 14 amino acids. Germline assignment: CDR1 MNHEY and CDR2 SVGEGT. V gave up 5 bases and J gave up 3 bases, with 13 bases separating them. The CDR3 reads CASSVGERYYGYTF. CDR3 in DNA: TGTGCCAGCAGTGTCGGGGAGCGATACTATGGCTACACCTTC.

This chain uses TRBV9 with TRBJ2-5, with 9 bases fitting TRBD2. Germline assignment: CDR1 SGDLS and CDR2 YYNGEE. V was clipped by 0 bases and J by 1 base; unmatched bases: 4. The CDR3 totals 16 residues. CDR3 residues: CASSVGAREGQETQYF. In DNA, the CDR3 is TGTGCCAGCAGCGTAGGGGCGCGGGAGGGCCAAGAGACCCAGTACTTC.

This sequence joins TRBV6-2 or TRBV6-3 and TRBJ2-7; D remains ambiguous. The CDR3 length is 13 residues. Trimming cost V 6 bases and J 1 base, with 10 bases left between them. CDR1 and CDR2 (germline): MNHEY, SVGEGT. The CDR3 region is CASRRTLSYEQYF. The DNA of the CDR3 is TGTGCCAGCAGGCGAACACTGTCCTACGAGCAGTACTTC.

The chain is built from TRBV2 and TRBJ1-5; D might be TRBD1 (5 bases). CDR1 is SNHLY and CDR2 is FYNNEI in the germline V gene. Trimming removed 6 bases at V and 6 bases at J, with 18 bases between. This CDR3 comprises 15 residues. The CDR3 reads CASSSNGGSSQPQHF. The CDR3 DNA reads as TGTGCCAGCAGCTCTAACGGGGGTTCTTCTCAGCCCCAGCATTTT.

The rearrangement joins TRBV6-2 or TRBV6-3 to TRBJ1-5, with D uncertain. This CDR3 has 15 amino acids. V was cut by 0 bases and J by 0 bases, with 6 bases left in between. Per the germline V gene, CDR1 is MNHEY and CDR2 is SVGEGT. CDR3 sequence reads: CASSYSRNSNQPQHF. The DNA for the CDR3 is TGTGCCAGCAGTTACTCTAGGAATAGCAATCAGCCCCAGCATTTT.

This clonotype has only a few counts. The chain joins TRBV2 to TRBJ2-1; no clear D. CDR1 is SNHLY and CDR2 is FYNNEI in the germline V gene. Trimming left V 8 bases short and J 9 bases short, with 17 bases between. The CDR3 length is 13 residues. The CDR3: CASGGTKAGEQFF. The CDR3 DNA follows: TGTGCCAGCGGCGGCACCAAGGCCGGTGAGCAGTTCTTC.

This clonotype was observed a handful of times. J is TRBJ2-5 and V is TRBV6-2 or TRBV6-3; no definite D call. Deletions cut 6 bases from V and 7 bases from J, with 9 bases between. The CDR3 spans 11 residues. Germline V gene data show CDR1 as MNHEY and CDR2 as SVGEGT. The CDR3 sequence is CASRRDGTQYF. The CDR3 DNA sequence: TGTGCCAGCAGACGAGACGGGACCCAGTACTTC.

The CDR3 loop reads CASSLDRRDQPQHF. CDR3 bases: TGTGCCAGCAGCTTGGACAGGAGAGATCAGCCCCAGCATTTT. The chain couples TRBV28 to TRBJ1-5, with 7 bases fitting TRBD1. V lost 6 bases and J lost 5; bases outside the gene matches: 7. CDR1 is MDHEN and CDR2 is SYDVKM in the germline V gene. The CDR3 length is 14 residues.

CDR3 in amino acids: CASSLLVTGTQKYNEQFF. The CDR3 DNA reads TGTGCCAGCAGCTTGCTCGTAACCGGGACACAAAAATACAATGAGCAGTTCTTC. J is TRBJ2-1 and V is TRBV7-2; perhaps TRBD1 as D (6 bases). Per the germline V gene, CDR1 is SGHTA and CDR2 is FQGNSA. Trimming cost V 3 bases and J 4 bases, with 22 bases left between them. The CDR3 is made up of 18 amino acids.

The gene calls are TRBV28 and TRBJ2-7, with 8 bases aligning to TRBD1. There are 13 residues in the CDR3. From germline, CDR1 is MDHEN and CDR2 SYDVKM. V shed 6 bases and J 4 bases; nucleotides not matched to a gene: 5. CDR3 loop: CASSDRGWYEQYF. For the CDR3, the DNA is TGTGCCAGCAGCGACAGGGGTTGGTACGAGCAGTACTTC.

The V and J genes are TRBV3-1 and TRBJ2-2; 7 bases match TRBD2. CDR3 length: 16 residues. CDR1 and CDR2 from the germline V gene are LGHDT and YNNKEL (reference sequence). J gave up 4 bases and V 4 bases, and 9 bases lay outside the gene matches. CDR3 loop: CASSREGLVPTGELFF. CDR3 DNA sequence: TGTGCCAGCAGCCGAGAAGGACTAGTCCCCACCGGGGAGCTGTTTTTT.

The chain combines TRBV7-8 with TRBJ2-3; D is ambiguous. The length of the CDR3 is 15 residues. V dropped 3 bases and J dropped 5 bases, with 15 bases sitting between them. Germline-derived CDR1 and CDR2 are SGHVS and FQNEAQ. The CDR3 region is CASSFIQEVLDTQYF. The DNA for the CDR3 is TGTGCCAGCAGCTTTATTCAGGAAGTCTTAGATACGCAGTATTTT.

The sample holds a few counts of this clonotype. CDR3 in DNA: TGTGCCAGCAGCCGGACGCGCGAGACCCAGTACTTC. It specifies CASSRTRETQYF. The rearrangement links TRBV28 to TRBJ2-5, with unresolved D. CDR1 is MDHEN and CDR2 is SYDVKM in the germline V gene. V was shortened by 6 bases and J by 5 bases, with 10 bases between the two germline ends. The CDR3 runs to 12 residues.

The V call is TRBV7-2, the J call TRBJ1-2; no definite D call. The germline V and J ends were trimmed by 0 bases and 4 bases, with 12 bases remaining between them. The CDR3 covers 15 residues. CDR1 is SGHTA and CDR2 is FQGNSA in the germline V gene. In DNA form, the CDR3 reads TGTGCCAGCAGCTTAGCCGATGTCAGTCTCTATGGCTACACCTTC. Translating gives CASSLADVSLYGYTF.

V and J are TRBV5-3 and TRBJ2-2; TRBD2 agrees at 8 bases. TRBV5-3 is labeled an ORF, and its function is uncertain. The junction had 11 bases not matched to a gene; V was cut back by 8 bases and J by 2 bases. CDR3 length: 16 amino acids. Here the CDR3 reads CASSPPGLVNTGELFF. In DNA form, the CDR3 reads TGTGCCAGCAGCCCTCCGGGACTAGTAAACACCGGGGAGCTGTTTTTT.

The chain couples TRBV6-2 or TRBV6-3 to TRBJ2-2; D gene uncertain. V shed 1 base and J shed 4 bases, with 7 bases lying between them. CDR1 MNHEY and CDR2 SVGEGT come from the germline V gene. The CDR3 covers 14 residues. This chain's CDR3 is CASSYYAGTGELFF. As DNA, the CDR3 is TGTGCCAGCAGTTACTACGCCGGCACCGGGGAGCTGTTTTTT.

The chain combines TRBV7-9 with TRBJ1-4, with 7 nucleotides matching TRBD1. The CDR3 covers 15 residues. The V gene's germline CDR1 is SEHNR and CDR2 FQNEAQ (reference sequence). J lost 4 bases, V lost 5 bases, and 7 bases had no gene match. The CDR3 region is CASSPGDRDNEKLFF. The CDR3 DNA reads TGTGCCAGCAGCCCAGGGGACAGAGATAATGAAAAACTGTTTTTT.

This clonotype came up a few times. The chain combines TRBV28 with TRBJ2-4, with a possible D match to TRBD2 (5 bases). The V gene's germline CDR1 is MDHEN and CDR2 SYDVKM. This CDR3 is 13 amino acids long. Trimming took off 6 bases at V and 13 bases at J, with 19 bases between the two ends. As DNA, the CDR3 is TGTGCCAGCAGCTCCCAGATGGCGGGCCTACAGTACTTC. Protein: CASSSQMAGLQYF.

This chain connects TRBV7-2 to TRBJ2-3; no definite D call. Germline values: CDR1 SGHTA, CDR2 FQGNSA. With 9 bases removed from V and 6 bases from J, the gap between germline ends came to 16 bases. The CDR3 totals 13 residues. CDR3 amino acids: CASKRYTTDTQYF. The DNA for the CDR3 is TGTGCCAGTAAAAGGTACACCACGGATACGCAGTATTTT.

The rearrangement uses TRBV7-2 and TRBJ2-5; D remains unclear. CDR1 is SGHTA and CDR2 is FQGNSA in the germline V gene. V lost 5 bases and J lost 5, with 12 bases in between. The CDR3 is 13 amino acids. CDR3 loop: CASSPLAQETQYF. The DNA of the CDR3 is TGTGCCAGCAGCCCCCTGGCCCAGGAGACCCAGTACTTC.

The rearrangement uses TRBV5-5 and TRBJ2-3; weak D call: TRBD2 (5 bases). Germline CDR1 and CDR2: SGHKS and YYEKEE (reference sequence). V lost 0 bases to trimming and J lost 6 bases, with 5 bases between them. CDR3 length: 12 residues. DNA of the CDR3: TGTGCCAGCAGCTTGGAGCGGGATACGCAGTATTTT. Translating it yields CASSLERDTQYF.

J is TRBJ2-5 and V is TRBV7-9; D is unclear. Germline CDR1 and CDR2: SEHNR and FQNEAQ (reference sequence). The V end was cut by 4 bases, the J end by 5 bases, with 17 bases between. The CDR3 covers 15 residues. The DNA of the CDR3 is TGTGCCAGCAGCTCGATGGGTCGGGCGAGGGAGACCCAGTACTTC. Its protein product is CASSSMGRARETQYF.

This clonotype came up once. This rearrangement joins TRBV28 to TRBJ2-7, with 9 bases lining up with TRBD2. The CDR3 is made up of 16 amino acids. With V trimmed by 4 bases and J by 2 bases, 9 bases remained unmatched. The V gene's germline CDR1 is MDHEN and CDR2 SYDVKM. CDR3 amino acids: CASSSSVAGGPYEQYF. CDR3 in DNA: TGTGCCAGCAGTTCATCAGTGGCGGGAGGGCCCTACGAGCAGTACTTC.

Only a few counts were recorded for this clonotype. The chain carries TRBV10-3 and TRBJ1-2; D is possibly TRBD1 (5 bases). Trimming took 0 bases from V and 4 from J, leaving 9 bases between them. The CDR3 extends over 14 amino acids. Germline CDR1 is ENHRY and CDR2 is SYGVKD. The CDR3 loop reads CAISESAGIYGYTF. The CDR3 DNA sequence: TGTGCCATCAGTGAGTCGGCAGGGATCTATGGCTACACCTTC.

The V and J genes are TRBV7-2 and TRBJ2-5; tentative D call: TRBD1 (6 bases). Germline lookup yields CDR1 SGHTA and CDR2 FQGNSA. The CDR3 extends over 14 amino acids. The V gene lost 4 bases and the J gene lost 1 base, with 10 bases spanning the gap. The CDR3 DNA reads TGTGCCAGCAGCTGGGACACCTCCCAAGAGACCCAGTACTTC. Translated, it gives CASSWDTSQETQYF.

This clonotype was observed once. The V call is TRBV20-1, the J call TRBJ2-2; the D gene is possibly TRBD2 (6 bases). The V gene's germline CDR1 is DFQATT and CDR2 SNEGSKA (reference sequence). Trimming shortened V by 4 bases and J by 5 bases, and 17 bases separated the two germline ends. The CDR3 covers 15 residues. CDR3: CSATASDLGTGELFF. In nucleotides, the CDR3 is TGCAGTGCTACGGCTAGCGACCTGGGTACCGGGGAGCTGTTTTTT.

This clonotype has only a few counts. The J gene is TRBJ1-5, the V gene TRBV28, with unresolved D. With 4 bases removed from V and 6 bases from J, the gap between germline ends came to 7 bases. This CDR3 contains 12 residues. CDR1 and CDR2 from the germline V gene are MDHEN and SYDVKM. The DNA for the CDR3 is TGTGCCAGCAGTTCTGGATCTCAGCCCCAGCATTTT. Translating gives CASSSGSQPQHF.

This clonotype is termed medium-sized. This chain connects TRBV6-2 or TRBV6-3 to TRBJ2-1, with a weak D call TRBD2 (6 bases). V was shortened by 5 bases and J by 6 bases, with 14 bases between the two germline ends. Germline V gene lookup returns CDR1 MNHEY and CDR2 SVGEGT. The CDR3 extends over 14 amino acids. The CDR3 sequence: CASSTRRGRNEQFF. The CDR3 DNA is TGTGCCAGCAGTACGAGGAGGGGTCGCAATGAGCAGTTCTTC.